The clone carrying this T cell receptor beta chain was found once. The target antigen is unknown. The sequenced template was cDNA made from the entire isolated RNA. The method was immunoSEQ multiplex PCR; TCRdb's version includes in-frame clones alone and lacks a portion of them. The sample lists about 150,000 clones, 11% occurring once. These data are taken from a study of beta chain features in type 1 diabetes. Study-level points and caveats: The naive, central memory and Treg TCRB repertoires of patients appeared to be more similar to one another than those of healthy donors.

CDR1 is SGHVT and CDR2 is SQSDAQ in the germline V gene. CDR3 length: 12 amino acids. The V and J ends lost 4 bases and 2 bases respectively, with 6 bases between them. The sequence was collected from a man aged 18 to 30 in good health. Specimen: central memory CD4+ T cells from blood. J is TRBJ2-7 and V is TRBV7-4; unclear D gene. CDR3 in amino acids: CASSWPAYEQYF. Here the CDR3 DNA reads TGTGCCAGCAGCTGGCCAGCCTACGAGCAGTACTTC.